This T cell receptor (beta chain) was retrieved from a study of blood T cell repertoires in COVID-19. Whole-study context: COVID-19 samples, acute and convalescent, were from the United States, Italy and Spain.

This CDR3 contains 14 residues. Germline V CDR1 and CDR2: MDHEN, SYDVKM. Trimming cost V 3 bases and J 8 bases, with 16 bases left between them. Original analysis: Counts of nucleated cells, estimated from reference gene primer amplification, were obtained. TCRdb's copy holds only in-frame clones and misses some; the assay was immunoSEQ multiplex PCR. V and J calls and clone size are as listed in that table; D and trimming were resolved from the DNA. Found here are over 100,000 clones, 84% of them singletons; the top ten hold less than 8%. This TCR was sampled from a woman older than 75 with active or convalescent COVID-19. Sequencing was performed on peripheral blood. The chain recombines TRBV28 with TRBJ1-2, with D unclear. CDR3 loop: CASSFRSPIRGYTF. CDR3 nucleotide sequence: TGTGCCAGCAGTTTCCGGAGTCCCATACGGGGCTACACCTTC.